This TCR beta chain stems from a study of T cell repertoires in cytomegalovirus infection. The CDR3 has 14 amino acids. The germline gives CDR1 SGHNT, CDR2 YENEEA. Trimming took 2 bases from V and 2 from J; bases not matched to a gene: 2. This clonotype was detected only a few times. Its matching antigen is unknown. TCRdb reanalysed the reads using MiXCR and keeps one entry per CDR3 protein. The sample records approximately 100,000 distinct CDR3 sequences, around 31% being singletons. The clonotype originates from a human donor in good health (CMV status not recorded). Some clones in this sample may be carry-over from other donors' samples. V usage is TRBV11-3 and J usage is TRBJ2-7, with 8 bases aligning to TRBD1. The specimen comprised CD8+ T cells from cultured PBMCs, sampled from culture after CMV antigen stimulation. The CDR3 DNA sequence: TGTGCCAGCAGCTTACAGGGGGCAACCTACGAGCAGTACTTC. Encoded protein: CASSLQGATYEQYF. The full variable domain, completed using reference TRBV11-3 and TRBJ2-7, is EAGVVQSPRYKIIEKKQPVAFWCNPISGHNTLYWYLQNLGQGPELLIRYENEEAVDDSQLPKDRFSAERLKGVDSTLKIQPAELGDSAVYLCASSLQGATYEQYFGPGTRLTVT.